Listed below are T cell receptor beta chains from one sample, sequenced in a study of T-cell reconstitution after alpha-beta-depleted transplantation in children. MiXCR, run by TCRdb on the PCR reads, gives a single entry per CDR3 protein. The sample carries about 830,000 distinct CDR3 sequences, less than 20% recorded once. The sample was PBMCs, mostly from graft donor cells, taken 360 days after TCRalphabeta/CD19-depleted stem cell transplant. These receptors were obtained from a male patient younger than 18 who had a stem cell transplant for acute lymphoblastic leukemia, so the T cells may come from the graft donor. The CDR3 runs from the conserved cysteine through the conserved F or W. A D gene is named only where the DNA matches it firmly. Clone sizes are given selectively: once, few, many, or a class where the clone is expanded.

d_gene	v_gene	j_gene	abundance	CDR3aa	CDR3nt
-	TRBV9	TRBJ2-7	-	CASSPQPGNYEQYF	TGTGCCAGCAGCCCACAGCCGGGCAATTACGAGCAGTACTTC
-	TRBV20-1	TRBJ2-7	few	CSASTVYEQYF	TGCAGTGCTTCCACGGTCTACGAGCAGTACTTC
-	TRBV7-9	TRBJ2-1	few	CASSLILDSTGHEQFF	TGTGCCAGCAGCTTAATCCTAGACTCGACCGGACATGAGCAGTTCTTC
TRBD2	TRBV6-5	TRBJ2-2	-	CASSYGRAGGYTGELFF	TGTGCCAGCAGTTACGGAAGGGCGGGAGGCTACACCGGGGAGCTGTTTTTT
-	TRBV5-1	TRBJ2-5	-	CASSLTTVGETQYF	TGCGCCAGCAGCTTGACGACCGTAGGAGAGACCCAGTACTTC
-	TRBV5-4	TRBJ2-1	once	CASSFGQLNEQFF	TGTGCCAGCAGCTTCGGACAGCTCAATGAGCAGTTCTTC
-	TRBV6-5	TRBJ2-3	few	CASSYLGGASTDTQYF	TGTGCCAGCAGTTACCTGGGCGGTGCTAGCACAGATACGCAGTATTTT
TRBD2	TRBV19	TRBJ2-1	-	CASSFGTSGFNEQFF	TGTGCCAGTAGTTTCGGGACTAGCGGTTTCAATGAGCAGTTCTTC
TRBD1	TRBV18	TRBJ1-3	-	CASSKGQTGNTIYF	TGTGCCAGCTCAAAGGGACAGACTGGAAACACCATATATTTT
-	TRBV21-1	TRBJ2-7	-	CASSKGGRRYEQYF	TGTGCCAGCAGCAAAGGAGGGCGGAGGTACGAGCAGTACTTC
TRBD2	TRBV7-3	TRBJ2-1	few	CASSRSGSRYNEQFF	TGTGCCAGCAGCCGTAGCGGGAGCCGCTACAATGAGCAGTTCTTC
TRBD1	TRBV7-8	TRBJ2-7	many	CASSLADRLYEQYF	TGTGCCAGCAGCTTAGCGGACAGGCTCTACGAGCAGTACTTC
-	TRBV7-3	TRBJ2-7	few	CASSLTIAAGPYEQYF	TGTGCCAGCAGCTTAACTATCGCGGCGGGGCCCTACGAGCAGTACTTC
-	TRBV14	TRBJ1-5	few	CASSQDLKVPGNQPQHF	TGTGCCAGCAGCCAAGACCTTAAGGTTCCAGGCAATCAGCCCCAGCATTTT
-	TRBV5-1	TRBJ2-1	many	CASSFSGLSYNEQFF	TGCGCCAGCAGCTTCTCAGGGCTTTCCTACAATGAGCAGTTCTTC
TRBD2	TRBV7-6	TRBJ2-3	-	CASSRTSGSRDTQYF	TGTGCCAGCAGCCGGACTAGCGGGAGCAGGGATACGCAGTATTTT
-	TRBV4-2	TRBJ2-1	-	CASSQVRGASYNEQFF	TGTGCCAGCAGCCAGGTCCGGGGAGCTTCCTACAATGAGCAGTTCTTC
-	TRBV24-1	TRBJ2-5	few	CATSQGIQETQYF	TGTGCCACCAGTCAGGGGATTCAAGAGACCCAGTACTTC
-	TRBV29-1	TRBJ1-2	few	CSVEGYRAYTF	TGCAGCGTTGAAGGATACAGGGCCTACACCTTC
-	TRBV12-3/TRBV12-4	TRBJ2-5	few	CASSPGPGTLETQYF	TGTGCCAGCAGTCCAGGTCCCGGGACGCTGGAGACCCAGTACTTC
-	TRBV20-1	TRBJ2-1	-	CSARDWGYNEQFF	TGCAGTGCTAGAGATTGGGGCTACAATGAGCAGTTCTTC
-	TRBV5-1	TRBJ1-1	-	CASRALGTEAFF	TGCGCCAGCAGGGCCCTGGGCACTGAAGCTTTCTTT
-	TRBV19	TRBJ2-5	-	CASSERTADQETQYF	TGTGCCAGTAGTGAGAGGACAGCGGACCAAGAGACCCAGTACTTC
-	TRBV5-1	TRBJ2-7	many	CASSLGQIIYEQYF	TGCGCCAGCAGCTTGGGTCAGATAATTTACGAGCAGTACTTC
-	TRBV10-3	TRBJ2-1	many	CAISESFEGPHNEQFF	TGTGCCATCAGTGAGTCGTTTGAAGGACCCCACAATGAGCAGTTCTTC
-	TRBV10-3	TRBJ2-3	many	CAISDGQGVTDTQYF	TGTGCCATCAGTGACGGGCAGGGTGTCACAGATACGCAGTATTTT
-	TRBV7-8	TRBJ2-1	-	CASSLGYGGEQFF	TGTGCCAGCAGCTTAGGGTATGGGGGGGAGCAGTTCTTC